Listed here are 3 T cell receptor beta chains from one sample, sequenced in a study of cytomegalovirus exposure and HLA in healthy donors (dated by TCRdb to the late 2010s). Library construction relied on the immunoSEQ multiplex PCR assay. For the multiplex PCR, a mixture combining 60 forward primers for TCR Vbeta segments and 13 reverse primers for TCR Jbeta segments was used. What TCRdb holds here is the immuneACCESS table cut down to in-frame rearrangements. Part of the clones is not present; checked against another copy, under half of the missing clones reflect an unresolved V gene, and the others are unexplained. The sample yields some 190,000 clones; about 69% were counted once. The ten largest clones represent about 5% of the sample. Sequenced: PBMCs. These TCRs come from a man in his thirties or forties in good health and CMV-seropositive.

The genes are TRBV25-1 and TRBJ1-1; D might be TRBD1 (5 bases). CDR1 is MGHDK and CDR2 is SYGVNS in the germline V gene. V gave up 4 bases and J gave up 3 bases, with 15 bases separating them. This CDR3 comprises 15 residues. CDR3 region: CASSAPGRMDTEAFF. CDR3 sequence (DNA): TGTGCCAGCAGTGCCCCAGGGCGAATGGACACTGAAGCTTTCTTT. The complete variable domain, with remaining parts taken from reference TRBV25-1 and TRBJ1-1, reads EADIYQTPRYLVIGTGKKITLECSQTMGHDKMYWYQQDPGMELHLIHYSYGVNSTEKGDLSSESTVSRIRTEHFPLTLESARPSHTSQYLCASSAPGRMDTEAFFGQGTRLTVV.

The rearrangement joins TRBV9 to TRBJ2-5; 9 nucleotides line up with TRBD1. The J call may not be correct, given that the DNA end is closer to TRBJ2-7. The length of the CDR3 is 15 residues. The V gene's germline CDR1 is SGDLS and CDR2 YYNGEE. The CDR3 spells CASSGGGQGSYEQYF. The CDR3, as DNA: TGTGCCAGCAGCGGGGGGGGACAGGGCTCCTACGAGCAGTACTTC.

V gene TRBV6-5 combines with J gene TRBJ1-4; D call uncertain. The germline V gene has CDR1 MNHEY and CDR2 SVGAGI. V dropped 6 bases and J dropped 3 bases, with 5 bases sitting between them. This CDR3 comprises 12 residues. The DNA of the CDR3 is TGTGCCAGCAGAAGAGCTAATGAAAAACTGTTTTTT. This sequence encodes CASRRANEKLFF.